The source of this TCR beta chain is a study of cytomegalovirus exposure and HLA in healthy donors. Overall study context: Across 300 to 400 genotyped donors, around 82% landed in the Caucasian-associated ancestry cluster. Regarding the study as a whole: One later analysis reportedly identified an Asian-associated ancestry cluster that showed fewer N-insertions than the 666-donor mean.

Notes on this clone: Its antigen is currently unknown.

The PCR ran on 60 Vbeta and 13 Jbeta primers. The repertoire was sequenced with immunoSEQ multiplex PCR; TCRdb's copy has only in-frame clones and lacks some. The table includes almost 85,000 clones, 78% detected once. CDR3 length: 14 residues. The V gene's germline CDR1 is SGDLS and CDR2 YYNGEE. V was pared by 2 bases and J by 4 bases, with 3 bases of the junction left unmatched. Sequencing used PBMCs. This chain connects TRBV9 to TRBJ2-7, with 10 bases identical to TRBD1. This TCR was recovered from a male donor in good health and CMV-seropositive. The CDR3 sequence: CASSVGTGDYEQYF. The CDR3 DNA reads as TGTGCCAGCAGCGTCGGGACAGGGGATTACGAGCAGTACTTC.